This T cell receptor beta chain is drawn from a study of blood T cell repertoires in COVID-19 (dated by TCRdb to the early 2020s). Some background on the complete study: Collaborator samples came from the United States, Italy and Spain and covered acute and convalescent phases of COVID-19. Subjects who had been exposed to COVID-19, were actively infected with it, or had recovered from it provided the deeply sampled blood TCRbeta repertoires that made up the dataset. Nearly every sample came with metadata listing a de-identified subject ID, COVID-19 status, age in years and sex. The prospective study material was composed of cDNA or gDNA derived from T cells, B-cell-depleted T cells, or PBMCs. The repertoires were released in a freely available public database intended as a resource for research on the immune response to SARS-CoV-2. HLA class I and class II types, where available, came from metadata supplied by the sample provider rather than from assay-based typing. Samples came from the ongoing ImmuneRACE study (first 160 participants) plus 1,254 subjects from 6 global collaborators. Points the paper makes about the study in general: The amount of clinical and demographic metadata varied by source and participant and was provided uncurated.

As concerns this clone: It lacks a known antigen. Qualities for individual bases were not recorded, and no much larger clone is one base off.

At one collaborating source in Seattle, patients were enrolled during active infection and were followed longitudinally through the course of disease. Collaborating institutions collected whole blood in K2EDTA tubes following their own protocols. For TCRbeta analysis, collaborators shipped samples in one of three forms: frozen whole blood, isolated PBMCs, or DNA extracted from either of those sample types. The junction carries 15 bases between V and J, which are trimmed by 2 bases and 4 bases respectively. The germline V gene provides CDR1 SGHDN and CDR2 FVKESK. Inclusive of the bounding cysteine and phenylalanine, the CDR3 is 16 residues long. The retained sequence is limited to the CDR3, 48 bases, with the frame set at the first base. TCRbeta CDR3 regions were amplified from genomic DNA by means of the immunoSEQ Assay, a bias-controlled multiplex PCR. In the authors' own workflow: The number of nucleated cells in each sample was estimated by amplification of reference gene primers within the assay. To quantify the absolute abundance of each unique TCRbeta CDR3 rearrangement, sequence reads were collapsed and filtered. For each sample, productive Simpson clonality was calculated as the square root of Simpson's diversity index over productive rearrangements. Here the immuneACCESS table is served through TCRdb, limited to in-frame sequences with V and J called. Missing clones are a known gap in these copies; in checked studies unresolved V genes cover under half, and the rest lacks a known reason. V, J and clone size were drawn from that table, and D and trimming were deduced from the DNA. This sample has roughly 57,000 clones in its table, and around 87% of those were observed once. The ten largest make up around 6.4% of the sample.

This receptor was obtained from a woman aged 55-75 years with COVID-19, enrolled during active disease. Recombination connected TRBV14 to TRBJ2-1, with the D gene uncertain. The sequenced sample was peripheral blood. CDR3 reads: CASSQYQQIDYNEQFF. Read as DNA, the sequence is TGTGCCAGCAGCCAATATCAACAGATTGATTACAATGAGCAGTTCTTC.